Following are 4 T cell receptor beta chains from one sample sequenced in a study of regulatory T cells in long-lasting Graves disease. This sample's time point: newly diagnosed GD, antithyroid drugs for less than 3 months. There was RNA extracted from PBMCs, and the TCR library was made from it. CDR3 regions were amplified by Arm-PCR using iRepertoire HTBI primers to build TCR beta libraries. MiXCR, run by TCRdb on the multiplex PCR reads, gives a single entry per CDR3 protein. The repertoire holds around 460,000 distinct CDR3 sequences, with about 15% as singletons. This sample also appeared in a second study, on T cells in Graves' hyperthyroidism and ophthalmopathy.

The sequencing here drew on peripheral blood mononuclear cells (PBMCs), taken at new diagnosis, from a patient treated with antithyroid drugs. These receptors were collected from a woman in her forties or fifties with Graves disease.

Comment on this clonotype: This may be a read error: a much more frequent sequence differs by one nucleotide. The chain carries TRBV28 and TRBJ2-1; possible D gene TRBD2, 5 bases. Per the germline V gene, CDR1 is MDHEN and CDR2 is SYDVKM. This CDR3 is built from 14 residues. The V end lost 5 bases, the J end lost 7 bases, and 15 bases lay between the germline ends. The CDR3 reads CASSDGGLQNEQFF. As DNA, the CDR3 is TGTGCCAGCAGTGATGGCGGGCTTCAGAATGAGCAGTTCTTC. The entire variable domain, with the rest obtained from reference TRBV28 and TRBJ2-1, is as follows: DVKVTQSSRYLVKRTGEKVFLECVQDMDHENMFWYRQDPGLGLRLIYFSYDVKMKEKGDIPEGYSVSREKKERFSLILESASTNQTSMYLCASSDGGLQNEQFFGPGTRLTVL.

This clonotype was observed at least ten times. CDR3 coding DNA: TGTGCCAGCAGTTTAGGCAATAGCAGGTACAATGAGCAGTTCTTC. Residues: CASSLGNSRYNEQFF. This chain connects TRBV28 to TRBJ2-1; D is unresolved. Germline V gene sequence: CDR1 MDHEN, CDR2 SYDVKM. This CDR3 contains 15 residues. The V gene lost 2 bases and the J gene lost 4 bases, with 12 bases spanning the gap.

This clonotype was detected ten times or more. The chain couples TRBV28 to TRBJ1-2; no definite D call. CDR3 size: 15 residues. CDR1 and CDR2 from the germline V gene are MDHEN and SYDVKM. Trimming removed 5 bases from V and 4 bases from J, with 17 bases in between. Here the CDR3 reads CASSQPRILGYGYTF. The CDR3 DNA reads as TGTGCCAGCAGTCAACCCAGGATTCTGGGCTATGGCTACACCTTC.

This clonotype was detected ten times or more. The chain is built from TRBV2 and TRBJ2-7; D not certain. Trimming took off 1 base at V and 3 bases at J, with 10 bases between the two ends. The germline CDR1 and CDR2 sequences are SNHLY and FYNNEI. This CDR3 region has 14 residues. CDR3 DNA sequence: TGTGCCAGCAGTGAAGGGACGGCGAACTACGAGCAGTACTTC. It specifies CASSEGTANYEQYF.